This T cell receptor beta chain appears in the sequencing data of a study of shared clonotypes between healthy human individuals. Study-wide findings and caveats: Few donors restricted represented genetic and exposure-history diversity.

Authors' methods: Because ImmunoSEQ provided only junction sequences with no quality scores, the filtering differed. Here immunoSEQ multiplex PCR was the method, and the copy in TCRdb shows in-frame clones only, minus some. The V and J calls and clone size come from that table; D and trimming were worked out from the DNA. Among about 490,000 clones listed, around 73% were seen once. Unmatched junction bases numbered 4, after V lost 4 bases and J lost 1 base. Looked up from germline, CDR1 is MNHNS and CDR2 is SASEGT. CDR3 length: 15 amino acids. There are a few counts of this clone. Its cognate antigen is unknown. All participating donors were Caucasian adults from Nashville, Tennessee.

This TCR was recovered from a woman aged 40 to 55 in good health. Some clones in this sample may be carry-over from other donors' samples. Material: PBMCs. V is TRBV6-1 and J is TRBJ2-3; TRBD2 aligns across 8 bases. The CDR3 loop reads CASSALREGTDTQYF. The CDR3 DNA follows: TGTGCCAGCAGTGCTTTGCGGGAGGGCACAGATACGCAGTATTTT.